These 19 T cell receptor beta chains originate from one sample sequenced in a study of T-cell memory formation after mild COVID-19. TCRdb analysed the 5' RACE reads with MiXCR anew, one entry per CDR3 protein. The table records about 560,000 distinct CDR3 sequences, around 15% of them present only once. Specimen: PBMCs or a T cell subset sorted from them (not recorded which). These receptors were taken from an adult woman who had mild COVID-19 (a few samples of this study predate the infection). Cell type and time point are not known.

This chain uses TRBV7-9 with TRBJ1-5; no definite D call. Trimming left V 3 bases short and J 0 bases short, with 6 bases between. The CDR3 runs to 14 residues. CDR1 and CDR2 from the germline V gene are SEHNR and FQNEAQ (reference sequence). CDR3 residues: CASSFDTSNQPQHF. CDR3 DNA sequence: TGTGCCAGCAGCTTTGACACTAGCAATCAGCCCCAGCATTTT.

In this sample, this clonotype turned up a few times. The chain employs TRBV30 and TRBJ2-3, with D unresolved. Germline values: CDR1 GTSNPN, CDR2 SVGIG (reference sequence). This CDR3 region has 13 residues. V was trimmed by 2 bases and J by 0 bases, leaving 6 bases between them. In DNA, the CDR3 is TGTGCCTGGAGTATCGGTAGCACAGATACGCAGTATTTT. This encodes CAWSIGSTDTQYF.

The J gene is TRBJ1-2, the V gene TRBV12-3 or TRBV12-4; TRBD1 might be the D (6 bases). The V end lost 7 bases, the J end lost 6 bases, and 24 bases lay between the germline ends. The CDR3 has 16 amino acids. Here the CDR3 reads CASIGSLTNRDDGYTF. The CDR3 DNA is TGTGCCAGCATAGGTTCTCTTACGAACAGGGATGATGGCTACACCTTC.

The chain uses TRBV24-1 and TRBJ2-2, with 7 positions matching TRBD1. The CDR3 runs 18 residues. Looked up from germline, CDR1 is KGHDR and CDR2 is SFDVKD. J gave up 3 bases and V 4 bases, and 13 bases lay outside the gene matches. The CDR3 nucleotides are TGTGCCACCAGTGACCGTCCTCGACAGGGTCTGCACACCGGGGAGCTGTTTTTT. Translating gives CATSDRPRQGLHTGELFF.

CDR3 residues: CAWSITGELFF. In nucleotides, the CDR3 is TGTGCCTGGAGTATCACCGGGGAGCTGTTTTTT. The rearrangement joins TRBV30 to TRBJ2-2, with unresolved D. CDR3 length: 11 residues. With 2 bases removed from V and 4 bases from J, the gap between germline ends came to 2 bases. The germline V gene encodes CDR1 GTSNPN and CDR2 SVGIG (reference sequence). The whole variable domain, remainder taken from reference TRBV30 and TRBJ2-2, is SQTIHQWPATLVQPVGSPLSLECTVEGTSNPNLYWYRQAAGRGLQLLFYSVGIGQISSEVPQNLSASRPQDRQFILSSKKLLLSDSGFYLCAWSITGELFFGEGSRLTVL.

The chain carries TRBV14 and TRBJ2-7; D may be TRBD1 (5 bases). Deletions cut 1 base from V and 4 bases from J, with 14 bases between. The CDR3 is 15 residues long. Germline values: CDR1 SGHDN, CDR2 FVKESK. CDR3 sequence (DNA): TGTGCCAGCAGCCAAGGCAGGGATGTCACGTACGAGCAGTACTTC. Its protein is CASSQGRDVTYEQYF.

In this sample, this clonotype turned up a few times. The rearrangement joins TRBV6-2 or TRBV6-3 to TRBJ1-5; possibly TRBD1 for D (5 bases). Germline lookup yields CDR1 MNHEY and CDR2 SVGEGT. The CDR3 consists of 17 residues. V lost 2 bases, J lost 0 bases, and 14 bases lay in between. The CDR3 DNA reads as TGTGCCAGCAGTTACCCCTCGGGACCCTATAGCAATCAGCCCCAGCATTTT. Protein: CASSYPSGPYSNQPQHF.

This clonotype was recorded only once. This sequence joins TRBV20-1 and TRBJ2-2; D gene uncertain. Germline CDR1 reads DFQATT; CDR2 reads SNEGSKA (reference sequence). Trimming removed 2 bases at V and 6 bases at J, with 10 bases between. There are 13 residues in the CDR3. CDR3 residues: CSARLRDSGELFF. The DNA of the CDR3 is TGCAGTGCTAGATTAAGGGATTCCGGGGAGCTGTTTTTT.

The chain links TRBV10-3 to TRBJ1-5, with D uncertain. Germline V gene lookup returns CDR1 ENHRY and CDR2 SYGVKD. V shed 4 bases and J shed 0 bases, with 7 bases lying between them. The CDR3 has 14 residues. The CDR3 DNA reads as TGTGCCATCAGTGTAGACAATAGCAATCAGCCCCAGCATTTT. Its translation is CAISVDNSNQPQHF.

This clonotype has only one observation. The chain links TRBV12-3 or TRBV12-4 to TRBJ1-3; D perhaps matches TRBD1 (6 bases). V was clipped by 5 bases and J by 6 bases, with 32 bases between them. The CDR3 is 20 amino acids. CDR3 loop: CASSPAGQRYGTEGENTIYF. CDR3 bases: TGTGCCAGCAGTCCAGCGGGGCAGCGTTATGGTACGGAGGGGGAAAACACCATATATTTT.

The genes are TRBV6-2 or TRBV6-3 and TRBJ2-2; D is unclear. Germline V gene data show CDR1 as MNHEY and CDR2 as SVGEGT. Trimming removed 1 base from V and 4 bases from J, with 4 bases in between. The CDR3 totals 13 residues. The DNA for the CDR3 is TGTGCCAGCAGTTACTTCGGCACCGGGGAGCTGTTTTTT. Its protein is CASSYFGTGELFF.

Only a few counts were recorded for this clonotype. The J gene is TRBJ2-2, the V gene TRBV30; 14 positions agree with TRBD2. J lost 1 base, V lost 2 bases, and 9 bases had no gene match. The CDR3 runs 19 residues. The V gene's germline CDR1 is GTSNPN and CDR2 SVGIG (reference sequence). The CDR3 reads CAWSFPTSGRARNTGELFF. In nucleotides, the CDR3 is TGTGCCTGGAGTTTTCCGACTAGCGGGAGGGCCAGGAACACCGGGGAGCTGTTTTTT.

The chain links TRBV7-6 to TRBJ1-1; D is uncertain. CDR1 SGHVS and CDR2 FNYEAQ come from the germline V gene. V was clipped by 0 bases and J by 3 bases, with 11 bases between them. This CDR3 region has 15 residues. The CDR3 DNA reads as TGTGCCAGCAGCTTAGCGGAGCAGACTTACACTGAAGCTTTCTTT. This sequence encodes CASSLAEQTYTEAFF.

J is TRBJ2-5 and V is TRBV6-2 or TRBV6-3; TRBD2 is a possible D gene (6 bases). Germline CDR1 reads MNHEY; CDR2 reads SVGEGT. V shed 8 bases and J shed 5 bases, with 21 bases lying between them. The CDR3 is made up of 15 amino acids. The CDR3 loop is CASRGSGSILETQYF. CDR3 DNA: TGTGCCAGCCGGGGTAGCGGCAGCATCTTGGAGACCCAGTACTTC.

V is TRBV6-2 or TRBV6-3 and J is TRBJ2-1; D is perhaps TRBD2 (6 bases). The CDR3 spans 15 residues. With 5 bases removed from V and 3 bases from J, the gap between germline ends came to 14 bases. The germline gives CDR1 MNHEY, CDR2 SVGEGT. This CDR3 reads CASSTDWRDYNEQFF. The CDR3 coding sequence is TGTGCCAGCAGTACGGACTGGCGGGACTACAATGAGCAGTTCTTC.

This clonotype was found a few times. The gene calls are TRBV5-1 and TRBJ2-1, with 13 bases identical to TRBD2. CDR3 length: 18 residues. Germline V gene lookup returns CDR1 SGHRS and CDR2 YFSETQ. V lost 3 bases, J lost 3 bases, and 9 bases stayed unmatched. The DNA of the CDR3 is TGCGCCAGCAGCTCAGGACTAGCGGGGGCGCGCATCTACAATGAGCAGTTCTTC. As protein: CASSSGLAGARIYNEQFF.

The rearrangement links TRBV12-3 or TRBV12-4 to TRBJ1-2, with D maybe TRBD1 (6 bases). With 6 bases removed from V and 4 bases from J, the gap between germline ends came to 12 bases. The CDR3 loop spans 13 amino acids. The CDR3 DNA reads as TGTGCCAGCAGCCCAGGGGTTCCCTATGGCTACACCTTC. Protein product: CASSPGVPYGYTF.

The rearrangement joins TRBV20-1 to TRBJ1-6; D not certain. The ends were cut back, 7 bases at V and 0 bases at J, with 7 bases in the middle. The germline CDR1 and CDR2 sequences are DFQATT and SNEGSKA (reference sequence). CDR3 size: 13 residues. The CDR3 coding sequence is TGCAGTGAACGCTCCTCCTATAATTCACCCCTCCACTTT. This sequence encodes CSERSSYNSPLHF.

This clonotype was found many times. The chain uses TRBV5-1 and TRBJ2-2; D uncertain. The CDR3 sequence is 13 residues long. V was clipped by 0 bases and J by 7 bases, with 7 bases between them. Germline V gives CDR1 SGHRS, CDR2 YFSETQ. Here the CDR3 reads CASSLEAGGELFF. In nucleotides, the CDR3 is TGCGCCAGCAGCTTGGAAGCCGGCGGGGAGCTGTTTTTT.